Listed here are 27 T cell receptor beta chains from one sample, sequenced in a study of T cells in women clearing cervical HPV infection. Only in-frame clones appear in the TCRdb table, and some are missing; sequencing was by immunoSEQ multiplex PCR. This sample's table has 35,000 to 50,000 clones. The sample taken for sequencing was blood buffy coat. Every receptor here comes from a woman aged 18 to 75 with a cervical HPV16 infection that either progressed to CIN3+ or cleared (not recorded which).

As concerns this clone: The CDR3 end lies 3 residues beyond the end of the read and is filled in from the germline J gene. V gene TRBV5-1 combines with J gene TRBJ1-3; tentatively, D is TRBD1 (5 bases). The V and J ends lost 0 bases and 0 bases respectively, with 10 bases between them. In germline, CDR1 is SGHRS, CDR2 YFSETQ. The CDR3 is 16 residues long. The sequenced CDR3 bases are TGCGCCAGCAGCTTGGAAGGACATACCTCTGGAAACACC. Translated, it gives CASSLEGHTSGNT. The complete CDR3 sequence is CASSLEGHTSGNTIYF. Full variable domain (rest looked up from reference TRBV5-1 and TRBJ1-3): KAGVTQTPRYLIKTRGQQVTLSCSPISGHRSVSWYQQTPGQGLQFLFEYFSETQRNKGNFPGRFSGRQFSNSRSEMNVSTLELGDSALYLCASSLEGHTSGNTIYFGEGSWLTVV.

Regarding this clone: The read stops 3 residues short of the end of the CDR3; the missing end is completed from the germline J gene. The chain links TRBV18 to TRBJ2-7; TRBD1 might be the D (5 bases). The V end lost 10 bases, the J end lost 0 bases, and 13 bases lay between the germline ends. The CDR3 runs to 13 residues. In germline, CDR1 is KGHSH, CDR2 LQKENI. The covered CDR3 bases are TGTGCCACCCACGGACATAGCTCCTACGAG. This translates into CATHGHSSYE. The whole CDR3 sequence is CATHGHSSYEQYF.

About this clone: The CDR3 end is not reached by the read, which stops 3 residues before it; the germline J gene fills it in. The chain employs TRBV7-3 and TRBJ2-1, with 12 bases fitting TRBD2. Germline CDR1 is SGHTA and CDR2 is FQGTGA. The CDR3 loop spans 15 amino acids. J gave up 8 bases and V 5 bases, and 7 bases lay outside the gene matches. This chain's CDR3 is CASSATSGGFHEQFF. The part of the CDR3 DNA that was read is TGTGCCAGCAGCGCCACTAGCGGGGGGTTCCATGAG.

Concerning this clone itself: Read coverage stops 3 residues before the CDR3 terminus; the germline J gene supplies the remainder. The chain links TRBV19 to TRBJ1-2, with a weak D call TRBD1 (5 bases). The CDR3 loop spans 10 amino acids. V was cut by 11 bases and J by 4 bases, with 8 bases left in between. CDR1 LNHDA and CDR2 SQIVND come from the germline V gene (reference sequence). The sequenced CDR3 bases are TGTGCCTCGGGGGTCTATGGC. Its translation: CASGVYG. In full, the CDR3 is CASGVYGYTF.

Notes on this clone: The read terminates 3 residues ahead of where the CDR3 ends, so the germline J gene completes it. V is TRBV5-1 and J is TRBJ2-1; D gene ambiguous. The CDR3 sequence is 14 residues long. Trimming shortened V by 0 bases and J by 0 bases, and 4 bases separated the two germline ends. Germline CDR1 reads SGHRS; CDR2 reads YFSETQ. Partial CDR3 DNA: TGCGCCAGCAGCTTGGAAGGCTCCTACAATGAG. Protein: CASSLEGSYNE. The complete CDR3 reads CASSLEGSYNEQFF.

As regards this clone: With the read ending 3 residues before the CDR3 end, the germline J gene is used to fill in that end. V usage is TRBV20-1 and J usage is TRBJ2-1; 9 bases align to TRBD2. V was pared by 6 bases and J by 2 bases, with 11 bases of the junction left unmatched. Germline CDR1 DFQATT, CDR2 SNEGSKA (reference sequence). The CDR3 runs to 16 residues. Incomplete CDR3 DNA: TGCAGTGCCATAACAGGGACTAGCTTTCCCTACAATGAG. Residues: CSAITGTSFPYNE. The whole CDR3 protein reads CSAITGTSFPYNEQFF.

Worth noting for this clone: The read halts 3 residues ahead of the CDR3 end, with the missing end drawn from the germline J gene. This chain joins TRBV10-3 and TRBJ2-1; 10 nucleotides align to TRBD2. The CDR3 covers 16 residues. V lost 0 bases to trimming and J lost 7 bases; unmatched junction nucleotides: 6. Per the germline V gene, CDR1 is ENHRY and CDR2 is SYGVKD. The CDR3 DNA, read in part, is TGTGCCATCAGTGAGTCGGAGCGGGGGGGCCGGAATGAG. Translating it yields CAISESERGGRNE. The entire CDR3 is CAISESERGGRNEQFF.

In the case of this clone: The missing CDR3 end, 3 residues past where the read stops, is filled in from the germline J gene. The V and J genes are TRBV30 and TRBJ2-3, with D perhaps TRBD1 (6 bases). V lost 2 bases to trimming and J lost 1 base, with 16 bases between them. The CDR3 is 16 residues long. Germline values: CDR1 GTSNPN, CDR2 SVGIG (reference sequence). The CDR3 sequence: CAWSSGGQSRTDTQYF. CDR3 DNA, as far as it was read: TGTGCCTGGAGTAGCGGTGGACAGTCCCGCACAGATACG. The full variable domain, in which reference TRBV30 and TRBJ2-3 provide the parts outside the CDR3, is SQTIHQWPATLVQPVGSPLSLECTVEGTSNPNLYWYRQAAGRGLQLLFYSVGIGQISSEVPQNLSASRPQDRQFILSSKKLLLSDSGFYLCAWSSGGQSRTDTQYFGPGTRLTVL.

As for this clone: The CDR3 end falls 3 residues outside the read, so it is completed with the germline J gene. This chain uses TRBV7-3 with TRBJ1-2, with D tentatively TRBD1 (6 bases). The V gene's germline CDR1 is SGHTA and CDR2 FQGTGA. CDR3 size: 13 residues. Trimming took 5 bases from V and 2 from J, leaving 9 bases between them. The CDR3 is CASSPDSNYGYTF. Partial CDR3 DNA: TGTGCCAGCAGCCCGGACAGCAACTATGGC.

On this clone: The read gets to within 3 residues of the CDR3 end, and the germline J gene fills in the rest. The genes are TRBV7-9 and TRBJ1-1; no reliable D call. V was trimmed by 1 base and J by 0 bases, leaving 6 bases between them. The CDR3 has 14 amino acids. The germline V gene encodes CDR1 SEHNR and CDR2 FQNEAQ (reference sequence). The part of the CDR3 DNA that was read is TGTGCCAGCAGCTTAGTAAGGTTGAACACTGAA. Amino acids: CASSLVRLNTE. The entire CDR3 reads CASSLVRLNTEAFF.

Partial CDR3 DNA: TGTGCCAGCAGCTTACTTCTAGGAGATACG. This encodes CASSLLLGDT. The complete CDR3 sequence is CASSLLLGDTQYF. The gene calls are TRBV7-3 and TRBJ2-3; D not certain. Read data end 3 residues before the CDR3 end; the end is taken from the germline J gene. Trimming pared 2 bases from V and 5 bases from J, leaving 8 bases between. The germline V gene encodes CDR1 SGHTA and CDR2 FQGTGA. CDR3 size: 13 residues.

About this clone itself: The read halts 3 residues ahead of the CDR3 end, with the missing end drawn from the germline J gene. The chain joins TRBV5-1 to TRBJ1-2; D perhaps matches TRBD1 (5 bases). The germline CDR1 and CDR2 sequences are SGHRS and YFSETQ. This CDR3 is 15 amino acids long. V lost 0 bases and J lost 4, with 13 bases in between. The CDR3 DNA, read in part, is TGCGCCAGCAGCTTGGACGGGGGGGGACCCTATGGC. This sequence encodes CASSLDGGGPYG. Given in full, the CDR3 is CASSLDGGGPYGYTF.

To note about this clone: The read halts 3 residues ahead of the CDR3 end, with the missing end drawn from the germline J gene. The V gene is TRBV5-4, the J gene TRBJ1-2, with 11 bases fitting TRBD1. The germline V gene encodes CDR1 SGHNT and CDR2 YYREEE (reference sequence). Losses at the gene ends were 4 bases for V and 5 bases for J; bases not matched to a gene: 4. The CDR3 has 14 amino acids. This CDR3 is CASSPGQGGYGYTF. The DNA read from the CDR3 is TGTGCCAGCAGCCCGGGACAGGGGGGGTATGGC. Supplemented by reference TRBV5-4 and TRBJ1-2, the full variable domain reads ETGVTQSPTHLIKTRGQQVTLRCSSQSGHNTVSWYQQALGQGPQFIFQYYREEENGRGNFPPRFSGLQFPNYSSELNVNALELDDSALYLCASSPGQGGYGYTFGSGTRLTVV.

With regard to this clone: The CDR3 end is not reached by the read, which stops 3 residues before it; the germline J gene fills it in. The chain joins TRBV5-1 to TRBJ2-1, with D uncertain. V was pared by 2 bases and J by 7 bases, with 7 bases between. Germline V gene lookup returns CDR1 SGHRS and CDR2 YFSETQ. The length of the CDR3 is 12 residues. The CDR3 DNA, read in part, is TGCGCCAGCAGCTTTCAGGAAAATGAG. Translating gives CASSFQENE. The complete CDR3 reads CASSFQENEQFF.

About this clone itself: The CDR3 end is not reached by the read, which stops 3 residues before it; the germline J gene fills it in. The rearrangement uses TRBV19 and TRBJ2-1; 11 bases map to TRBD2. CDR3 size: 17 residues. Germline values: CDR1 LNHDA, CDR2 SQIVND (reference sequence). Trimming cost V 5 bases and J 7 bases; bases outside gene matches: 13. CDR3 region: CASSGLAGGLARNEQFF. CDR3 bases read: TGTGCCAGTAGTGGGCTAGCGGGGGGCCTGGCAAGAAATGAG.

CDR3: CASSLGTGLETQYF. The CDR3 DNA, read in part, is TGTGCCAGCAGCTTAGGGACAGGGTTGGAGACC. The V gene is TRBV11-3, the J gene TRBJ2-5, with 8 bases aligning to TRBD1. With the read ending 3 residues before the CDR3 end, the germline J gene is used to fill in that end. The CDR3 is 14 residues long. Per germline, CDR1 SGHNT and CDR2 YENEEA. V lost 1 base, J lost 5 bases, and 3 bases stayed unmatched.

In the case of this clone: The CDR3 end is not reached by the read, which stops 3 residues before it; the germline J gene fills it in. The chain recombines TRBV18 with TRBJ1-2; maybe TRBD1 (5 bases). Between the trimmed V and J ends, which lost 3 bases and 0 bases, there was a span of 14 bases. The CDR3 is made up of 16 amino acids. In germline, CDR1 is KGHSH, CDR2 LQKENI. The CDR3 sequence: CASSPPGQGSNYGYTF. The sequenced CDR3 bases are TGTGCCAGCTCACCTCCGGGCCAGGGATCTAACTATGGC.

As regards this clone: The read halts 3 residues ahead of the CDR3 end, with the missing end drawn from the germline J gene. The rearrangement joins TRBV20-1 to TRBJ2-2; D is undetermined. Trimming removed 6 bases from V and 4 bases from J, with 6 bases in between. The CDR3 loop spans 11 amino acids. Germline V gene lookup returns CDR1 DFQATT and CDR2 SNEGSKA (reference sequence). Partial CDR3 DNA: TGCAGTGCGAGGTCCACCGGGGAG. It yields the protein CSARSTGE. The complete CDR3 sequence is CSARSTGELFF.

As concerns this clone: The DNA ends 3 residues before the CDR3 does, and the rest of the CDR3 is filled in from the germline J gene. V usage is TRBV5-1 and J usage is TRBJ2-2; D is possibly TRBD1 (7 bases). This CDR3 contains 16 residues. Trimming cost V 0 bases and J 6 bases, with 15 bases left between them. The germline CDR1 and CDR2 sequences are SGHRS and YFSETQ. Incomplete CDR3 DNA: TGCGCCAGCAGCTTGGAGAGCAGGGGGGATTCCGGGGAG. This gives the protein CASSLESRGDSGE. The entire CDR3 sequence reads CASSLESRGDSGELFF.

Regarding this clone: From the germline J gene comes the end of the CDR3, since the read stops 3 residues before it. The chain carries TRBV5-1 and TRBJ1-2, with 8 positions matching TRBD1. The CDR3 loop spans 13 amino acids. Germline V lookup: CDR1 SGHRS, CDR2 YFSETQ. The CDR3 DNA, read in part, is TGCGCCAGCAGCTACCTAGGACAGGGAGGC. Translation gives CASSYLGQGG. The full CDR3 protein is CASSYLGQGGYTF.

To note about this clone: The read falls 3 residues short of the CDR3 end, and the missing part is taken from the germline J gene. This chain connects TRBV5-1 to TRBJ1-2, with D perhaps matching TRBD1 (6 bases). V was cut by 1 base and J by 3 bases, with 10 bases left in between. The germline V gene has CDR1 SGHRS and CDR2 YFSETQ. The CDR3 is made up of 14 amino acids. CDR3 DNA (partial): TGCGCCAGCAGCTTGTTCGCAGGGGACTATGGC. It codes for CASSLFAGDYG. The full-length CDR3 reads as CASSLFAGDYGYTF.

Concerning this clone: Read data end 3 residues before the CDR3 end; the end is taken from the germline J gene. The chain employs TRBV20-1 and TRBJ1-4; 9 bases agree with TRBD1. The CDR3 extends over 13 amino acids. Germline V gene lookup returns CDR1 DFQATT and CDR2 SNEGSKA (reference sequence). Trimming at V came to 3 bases and at J to 5 bases, leaving 1 base not matched to a gene. The part of the CDR3 DNA that was read is TGCAGTGCTAGCGGGACAGGGAATGAAAAA. This encodes CSASGTGNEK. The whole CDR3 sequence is CSASGTGNEKLFF.

A word on this clone: The CDR3 extends 3 residues past the end of the read, so its final part is completed from the germline J gene. The gene calls are TRBV12-3 or TRBV12-4 and TRBJ2-3, with D unclear. Trimming left V 7 bases short and J 0 bases short, with 8 bases between. This CDR3 has 13 residues. The CDR3 bases that were read are TGTGCCAGCACACGAACTAGCACAGATACG. This codes for CASTRTSTDT. The full-length CDR3 reads as CASTRTSTDTQYF.

A remark on this clone: The missing CDR3 end, 3 residues past where the read stops, is filled in from the germline J gene. The genes are TRBV10-1 and TRBJ2-7; a weak D match, TRBD2 (6 bases). This CDR3 has 13 amino acids. CDR1 and CDR2 (germline): WNHNN, SYGVQD (reference sequence). Trimming cost V 8 bases and J 0 bases, with 11 bases left between them. CDR3 DNA, as far as it was read: TGCGCCAGCGGGGGGTCGAACTCCTACGAG. Protein product: CASGGSNSYE. In full, the CDR3 reads CASGGSNSYEQYF.

Concerning this clone itself: The read terminates 3 residues ahead of where the CDR3 ends, so the germline J gene completes it. The chain couples TRBV5-1 to TRBJ2-7; no clear D. V lost 4 bases and J lost 3, with 5 bases in between. This CDR3 has 11 residues. CDR1 is SGHRS, CDR2 YFSETQ, per germline. The sequenced CDR3 bases are TGCGCCAGCAGCCAGAGCTACGAG. This sequence encodes CASSQSYE. The whole CDR3 is CASSQSYEQYF.

Details on this clone: Coverage ceases 3 residues before the CDR3 finishes, and the germline J gene fills in the end. V gene TRBV5-1 combines with J gene TRBJ1-1, with TRBD1 as a possible D gene (6 bases). The V gene lost 0 bases and the J gene lost 5 bases, with 14 bases spanning the gap. The CDR3 loop spans 15 amino acids. CDR1 and CDR2 from the germline V gene are SGHRS and YFSETQ. CDR3: CASSLEGRGRTEAFF. The sequenced part of the CDR3 DNA is TGCGCCAGCAGCTTGGAGGGCAGGGGAAGGACTGAA.

Remarks on this clone: The sequence runs out 3 residues before the end of the CDR3; the remainder is reconstructed from the germline J gene. The chain carries TRBV5-4 and TRBJ2-7; D is uncertain. This CDR3 is 12 amino acids long. The germline CDR1 and CDR2 sequences are SGHNT and YYREEE (reference sequence). Trimming took off 2 bases at V and 0 bases at J, with 3 bases between the two ends. The sequenced CDR3 bases are TGTGCCAGCAGCTTCGGCTCCTACGAG. Protein: CASSFGSYE. The CDR3 as a whole reads CASSFGSYEQYF.